The next 4 T cell receptor beta chains were all read from a single sample in a study of T cells in Graves' hyperthyroidism and ophthalmopathy. RNA transcripts gave rise to amplified TCR beta CDR3 regions. Carried out on the TCR CDR3, a first-round RT-PCR used the HTBI primer set. MiXCR was run by TCRdb on the multiplex PCR reads, yielding one entry per CDR3 protein. This sample carries roughly 290,000 distinct CDR3 sequences, 13% of them seen once, and the ten largest clones take almost 8%. The sequencing input was blood. The receptor set was obtained from a woman aged 25 to 39 with Graves' hyperthyroidism that later progressed to Graves' ophthalmopathy.

This clonotype turned up a few times. The V call is TRBV7-3, the J call TRBJ2-1, with 11 bases lining up with TRBD1. CDR1 and CDR2 from the germline V gene are SGHTA and FQGTGA. With V trimmed by 3 bases and J by 2 bases, 0 bases remained unmatched. There are 15 residues in the CDR3. CDR3 protein: CASSLGQGAYNEQFF. The CDR3 coding sequence is TGTGCCAGCAGCTTGGGACAGGGGGCCTACAATGAGCAGTTCTTC.

In its sample, this clonotype was seen many times. CDR3 DNA sequence: TGTGCCAGCAGCTGGGGTTTGGGGGGCCCCTACGAGCAGTACTTC. Protein product: CASSWGLGGPYEQYF. V and J are TRBV7-9 and TRBJ2-7; possibly TRBD1 or TRBD2 for D (6 bases each). From germline, CDR1 is SEHNR and CDR2 FQNEAQ (reference sequence). The germline V and J ends were trimmed by 4 bases and 2 bases, with 15 bases remaining between them. The CDR3 totals 15 residues.

This clonotype was observed many times. The rearrangement joins TRBV28 to TRBJ1-2; D unclear. The CDR3 consists of 14 residues. The germline gives CDR1 MDHEN, CDR2 SYDVKM. V was shortened by 2 bases and J by 6 bases, with 13 bases between the two germline ends. CDR3 in DNA: TGTGCCAGCAGTTTAGATTCAGGAATTAATGGCTACACCTTC. Protein product: CASSLDSGINGYTF.

This clonotype was seen only a few times. The chain recombines TRBV7-6 with TRBJ2-3, with 10 bases that match TRBD1. CDR3 length equals 17 residues. The V and J ends lost 0 bases and 5 bases, in that order; junction bases with no gene match: 8. Germline values: CDR1 SGHVS, CDR2 FNYEAQ. The CDR3 here is CASSLALPGQGLDTQYF. For the CDR3, the DNA is TGTGCCAGCAGCTTAGCTCTGCCGGGACAGGGGTTAGATACGCAGTATTTT.